This TCR beta chain was sequenced during a study of cytomegalovirus exposure and HLA in healthy donors. Use of 60 Vbeta and 13 Jbeta primers characterized the PCR. Assay: immunoSEQ multiplex PCR; the TCRdb copy retains only in-frame clones and omits some. This sample has 65,000 to 90,000 clones, with less than 80% found just once. Trimming removed 2 bases at V and 4 bases at J, with 9 bases between. This CDR3 contains 14 residues. CDR1 and CDR2 from the germline V gene are KGHSH and LQKENI. The specimen sequenced was PBMCs. This chain joins TRBV18 and TRBJ1-5, with D perhaps TRBD1 (5 bases). This sequence originates from a man under 40 in good health and CMV-seronegative. The CDR3 loop is CASSPKQENQPQHF. The CDR3 nucleotides are TGTGCCAGCTCACCAAAACAGGAAAATCAGCCCCAGCATTTT. The full variable domain, with the rest looked up from reference TRBV18 and TRBJ1-5, is NAGVMQNPRHLVRRRGQEARLRCSPMKGHSHVYWYRQLPEEGLKFMVYLQKENIIDESGMPKERFSAEFPKEGPSILRIQQVVRGDSAAYFCASSPKQENQPQHFGDGTRLSIL.